This record looks at one TCR beta chain sequence and its context. The specificity of this receptor is unknown. One base away there is no much larger clone; base qualities are not given. Inclusive of the bounding cysteine and phenylalanine, the CDR3 is 15 residues long. CDR3 DNA only is kept here, 45 bases in frame from base 1. Based on the germline V gene (reference sequence), the CDR1 and CDR2 sequences are LNHDA and SQIVND. Compared with germline, V lacks 4 bases and J lacks 5 bases; bases without a gene match: 8. The donors were included in the validation cohort of some 120 subjects, a group kept apart from the roughly 680-subject first cohort. The record originates from a study of cytomegalovirus exposure and HLA in healthy donors (TCRdb year 2017). General notes on the study: According to a later analysis, the 120 or so validation repertoires were produced on the same platform as the 600 to 850 repertoires of the first cohort. The study was designed to test whether signatures of past pathogen exposure could be identified by cataloging public T cell receptors. To predict cytomegalovirus infection status, the study combined high-throughput TCR immunosequencing, statistical association of individual TCRs with disease status, and machine learning. In addition to the first cohort of 666 subjects, a separate validation cohort of 130 or so different subjects was used. Findings and caveats that apply to the study as a whole: Across donors, most TCR sequences were observed very rarely, whereas some public TCRs were present in many individuals. The classifier was reported to diagnose cytomegalovirus status with high specificity and sensitivity in both the original and validation cohorts. A few of the identified cytomegalovirus-associated TCR beta chains were confirmed in vitro to be specific for cytomegalovirus antigens. A total of 150 to 200 TCR beta chains were listed by the study as associated with cytomegalovirus. All 130 or so repertoires were used to score co-occurrence in the validation cohort in a later analysis, because that analysis had no HLA typing for the cohort. Subsequent analysis determined that TCRs grouped into clusters in the first cohort also showed a tendency toward co-occurrence across the roughly 120 validation repertoires, and 85% to 95% of cluster scores exceeded 0. According to the authors, the approach could potentially be generalized to other disease states and immunological phenotypes.

Library preparation employed the immunoSEQ multiplex PCR assay. The original methods were these. To diagnose cytomegalovirus status from the catalog of TCR beta chain sequences, a statistical classification framework was built. Sourced from immuneACCESS, this table was stored by TCRdb with only in-frame sequences that have V and J called. A share of the clones is absent; for the studies checked, an unresolved V gene accounts for under half, and the remainder has no known explanation. V, J and clone size reflect that table, while D and trimming were determined from the DNA. For this sample the table gives 150,000 to 200,000 clones, of which roughly 83% were detected only once. Roughly 1.5% of the sample rests with the top ten.

The sequence was collected from a woman aged 18 to 35 in good health and CMV-seronegative. The sequence joins TRBV19 to TRBJ2-4; 7 central bases correspond to TRBD1. Sequenced: PBMCs. The nucleotide sequence is given as TGTGCCAGTAGTAACCCCAGGCAGGGGGAAAACATTCAGTACTTC. This gives the protein CASSNPRQGENIQYF.